This T cell receptor beta chain was sequenced for a study of blood T cell repertoires in COVID-19. At the level of the study: Sites across the United States, Italy and Spain contributed samples from acute and convalescent COVID-19. From T cells, B-cell-depleted T cells, or PBMCs came the material, which was cDNA or gDNA.

Authors' analysis steps: Estimated nucleated cell counts came from reference gene primer amplification. TCRdb's copy holds only in-frame clones and misses some; the assay was immunoSEQ multiplex PCR. The V and J calls and clone size are taken from that table; D and trimming were inferred from the DNA. The table lists over 75,000 clones, approximately 84% of them singletons. The germline CDR1 and CDR2 sequences are LNHDA and SQIVND (reference sequence). J gave up 8 bases and V 7 bases, and 10 bases lay outside the gene matches. The CDR3 runs 14 residues. J is TRBJ2-2 and V is TRBV19, with 7 positions matching TRBD2. The material sequenced was peripheral blood. The sequence was obtained from a man between 65 and 85 years old with acute or convalescent COVID-19. The CDR3 sequence is CASTRLAGEGELFF. CDR3 coding DNA: TGTGCCAGTACCCGACTAGCCGGAGAAGGGGAGCTGTTTTTT.